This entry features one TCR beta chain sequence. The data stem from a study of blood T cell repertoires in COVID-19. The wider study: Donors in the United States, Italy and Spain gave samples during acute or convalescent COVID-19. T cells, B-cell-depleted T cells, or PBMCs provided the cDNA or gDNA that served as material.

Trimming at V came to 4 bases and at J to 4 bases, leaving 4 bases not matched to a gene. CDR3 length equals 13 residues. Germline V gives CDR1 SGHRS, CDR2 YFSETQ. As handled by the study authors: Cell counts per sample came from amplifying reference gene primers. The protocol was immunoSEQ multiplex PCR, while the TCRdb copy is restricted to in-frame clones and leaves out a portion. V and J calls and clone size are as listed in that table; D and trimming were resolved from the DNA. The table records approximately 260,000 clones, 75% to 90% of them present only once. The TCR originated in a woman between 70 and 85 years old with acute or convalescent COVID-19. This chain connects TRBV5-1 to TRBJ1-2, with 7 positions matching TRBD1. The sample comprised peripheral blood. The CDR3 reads CASSTGQAYGYTF. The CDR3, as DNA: TGCGCCAGCAGCACCGGACAGGCCTATGGCTACACCTTC.